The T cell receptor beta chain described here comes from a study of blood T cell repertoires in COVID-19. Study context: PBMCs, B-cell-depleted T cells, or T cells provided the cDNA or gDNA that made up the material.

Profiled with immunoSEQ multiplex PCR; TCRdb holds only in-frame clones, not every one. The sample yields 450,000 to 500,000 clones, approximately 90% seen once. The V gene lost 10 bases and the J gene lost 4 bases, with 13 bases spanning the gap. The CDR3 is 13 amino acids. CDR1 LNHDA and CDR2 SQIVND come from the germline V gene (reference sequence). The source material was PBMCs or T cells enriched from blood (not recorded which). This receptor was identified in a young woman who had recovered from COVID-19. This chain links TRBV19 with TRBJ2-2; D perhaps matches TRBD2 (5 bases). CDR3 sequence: CATRKGVTGELFF. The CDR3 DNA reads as TGTGCCACCCGTAAGGGAGTCACCGGGGAGCTGTTTTTT.